These T cell receptor beta chains were read from a single sample in a study of beta chain features in type 1 diabetes. The method was immunoSEQ multiplex PCR; TCRdb's version includes in-frame clones alone and lacks a portion of them. The sample has under 350,000 clones, 14% seen once. The sample was naive CD4+ T cells from blood. Source of these receptors: a man between 25 and 39 years old with type 1 diabetes. Each CDR3 is given without its conserved first and last residue.

v_gene	j_gene	CDR3aa
TRBV5-4	TRBJ2-1	ASSLVGQYNEQF
TRBV2	TRBJ1-1	ASSGGPLEAF
TRBV28	TRBJ2-3	ASLGLITDTQY
TRBV2	TRBJ2-5	ASSEARGLEETQY
TRBV6-5	TRBJ1-2	ASRTGKYGYT
TRBV19	TRBJ1-5	ASSNGWQPQH
TRBV29-1	TRBJ2-7	SVASSYEQY
TRBV18	TRBJ1-2	ASSPSFEDGYT
TRBV5-6	TRBJ1-1	ASSLTGPYNTEAF
TRBV27	TRBJ2-7	ASSSGYHEQY
TRBV28	TRBJ2-6	ASSLLGTLGANVLT
TRBV27	TRBJ2-6	ASQSSSGANVLT
TRBV19	TRBJ2-1	ASSIAVGLAAYNEQF
TRBV28	TRBJ1-3	ASSLIRFSGNTIY
TRBV14	TRBJ1-1	ASSQVVNTEAF
TRBV6-5	TRBJ2-7	ASSPGTGLYYEQY
TRBV18	TRBJ1-2	ASSPSDRPNYGYT
TRBV5-4	TRBJ2-7	ASSRGTSGSHYEQY
TRBV9	TRBJ2-1	ASSGRDNNEQF
TRBV7-9	TRBJ2-5	ASSFKGSGETQY